The 31 T cell receptor beta chains below come from one sample, sequenced in a study of regulatory and conventional T cells in RAG deficiency. Regulatory T cells were sorted from blood as CD4+ CD25-high CD127-low cells. The assay was immunoSEQ multiplex PCR, and TCRdb's table has in-frame clones only and misses some. Of about 30,000 clones in the sample, over 80% are singletons; the top ten hold 0.7% to 0.95%. The same specimen was also included in a second study, on regulatory T cells. This second report adds: The PCR used 52 TRBV and 13 TRBJ primers.

Specimen: Tregs sorted from blood. The source is a human donor in good health.

V and J are TRBV5-1 and TRBJ1-6, with D unresolved. Germline V lookup: CDR1 SGHRS, CDR2 YFSETQ. This CDR3 region has 17 residues. V was clipped by 0 bases and J by 1 base, with 11 bases between them. In DNA, the CDR3 is TGCGCCAGCAGCTTGGTATCGAGGGTGTCCTATAATTCACCCCTCCACTTT. Translation: CASSLVSRVSYNSPLHF.

V and J are TRBV6-4 and TRBJ1-1; no reliable D call. Germline V gives CDR1 MRHNA, CDR2 SNTAGT. Trimming removed 6 bases at V and 0 bases at J, with 8 bases between. The CDR3 is 13 residues long. CDR3 in amino acids: CASRAVMNTEAFF. DNA for the CDR3: TGTGCCAGCAGAGCGGTCATGAACACTGAAGCTTTCTTT.

In this sample, this clone turned up a few times. The J gene is TRBJ1-2, the V gene TRBV9; D is uncertain. V lost 0 bases, J lost 6 bases, and 12 bases lay in between. Germline-derived CDR1 and CDR2 are SGDLS and YYNGEE. The CDR3 is 14 amino acids. CDR3 nucleotide sequence: TGTGCCAGCAGCGTAGATCCCTTAGCGGATGGCTACACCTTC. Its translation: CASSVDPLADGYTF. Full variable domain (outside the CDR3, taken from reference TRBV9 and TRBJ1-2): DSGVTQTPKHLITATGQRVTLRCSPRSGDLSVYWYQQSLDQGLQFLIQYYNGEERAKGNILERFSAQQFPDLHSELNLSSLELGDSALYFCASSVDPLADGYTFGSGTRLTVV.

The chain uses TRBV14 and TRBJ2-7; 12 bases map to TRBD1. Trimming removed 4 bases from V and 5 bases from J; junction bases left unmatched: 12. The germline CDR1 and CDR2 sequences are SGHDN and FVKESK. The CDR3 spans 17 residues. CDR3 sequence (DNA): TGTGCCAGCAGCCCGCCCTTGGGACAGGGGGCGTCTCACGAGCAGTACTTC. Its translation is CASSPPLGQGASHEQYF. The whole variable domain, remainder taken from reference TRBV14 and TRBJ2-7, is EAGVTQFPSHSVIEKGQTVTLRCDPISGHDNLYWYRRVMGKEIKFLLHFVKESKQDESGMPNNRFLAERTGGTYSTLKVQPAELEDSGVYFCASSPPLGQGASHEQYFGPGTRLTVT.

The CDR3 DNA reads as TGCAGCGTTAAAACAGGGGTGGTCCAGTACTTC. This codes for CSVKTGVVQYF. The genes are TRBV29-1 and TRBJ2-5; 7 nucleotides line up with TRBD1. Germline lookup yields CDR1 SQVTM and CDR2 ANQGSEA. After removal of 5 bases from V and 10 bases from J, the junction contained 7 bases not matched to a gene. The CDR3 length is 11 residues.

This chain connects TRBV6-5 to TRBJ1-4, with D uncertain. V lost 4 bases and J 10 bases, leaving 10 bases between the germline ends. Germline V gives CDR1 MNHEY, CDR2 SVGAGI. There are 12 residues in the CDR3. The CDR3 coding sequence is TGTGCCAGCAGTTCTTCCCTTGGAAAACTGTTTTTT. This codes for CASSSSLGKLFF.

V is TRBV29-1 and J is TRBJ1-5, with D perhaps TRBD1 (6 bases). This CDR3 spans 13 amino acids. Deletions cut 5 bases from V and 4 bases from J, with 12 bases between. Germline CDR1 is SQVTM and CDR2 is ANQGSEA. The CDR3: CSVSKGGNQPQHF. CDR3 DNA sequence: TGCAGCGTTTCGAAAGGGGGAAATCAGCCCCAGCATTTT.

CDR3 sequence reads: CASSVVGRSLTF. The CDR3 DNA follows: TGTGCCAGCAGCGTAGTAGGCAGGAGCCTGACTTTC. This chain connects TRBV9 to TRBJ2-6; D ambiguous. Germline V gene data show CDR1 as SGDLS and CDR2 as YYNGEE. Trimming pared 0 bases from V and 15 bases from J, leaving 10 bases between. The CDR3 length is 12 residues.

The genes are TRBV5-4 and TRBJ2-6, with D possibly being TRBD1 (5 bases). Germline V gene data show CDR1 as SGHNT and CDR2 as YYREEE (reference sequence). The CDR3 sequence is 16 residues long. V was shortened by 1 base and J by 1 base, with 9 bases between the two germline ends. The CDR3: CASSLNRLSGANVLTF. The CDR3 coding sequence is TGTGCCAGCAGCTTGAACAGGTTGTCTGGGGCCAACGTCCTGACTTTC.

This chain connects TRBV29-1 to TRBJ2-7; 8 positions match TRBD1. Germline-derived CDR1 and CDR2 are SQVTM and ANQGSEA. The CDR3 contains 13 residues. Unmatched junction bases numbered 9, after V lost 5 bases and J lost 6 bases. CDR3 DNA sequence: TGCAGCGTTTCCCGACAGGGGATAAGCGAGCAGTACTTC. Its protein is CSVSRQGISEQYF.

The rearrangement joins TRBV4-2 to TRBJ2-2; 10 nucleotides align to TRBD1. Trimming at V came to 0 bases and at J to 5 bases, leaving 3 bases not matched to a gene. Germline CDR1 is LGHNA and CDR2 is YNFKEQ. This CDR3 comprises 16 residues. The CDR3 loop reads CASSQEVGQGTGELFF. The CDR3 DNA reads TGTGCCAGCAGCCAAGAGGTGGGACAGGGGACCGGGGAGCTGTTTTTT.

The chain recombines TRBV5-1 with TRBJ2-6; no clear D. CDR1 is SGHRS and CDR2 is YFSETQ in the germline V gene. The CDR3 extends over 16 amino acids. Trimming took 0 bases from V and 0 from J, leaving 7 bases between them. Written as DNA, the CDR3 is TGCGCCAGCAGCTTGGTACGGCACTCTGGGGCCAACGTCCTGACTTTC. This gives the protein CASSLVRHSGANVLTF. Variable domain in full (rest from reference TRBV5-1 and TRBJ2-6): KAGVTQTPRYLIKTRGQQVTLSCSPISGHRSVSWYQQTPGQGLQFLFEYFSETQRNKGNFPGRFSGRQFSNSRSEMNVSTLELGDSALYLCASSLVRHSGANVLTFGAGSRLTVL.

The chain employs TRBV28 and TRBJ2-7; the D gene is possibly TRBD2 (5 bases). This CDR3 has 16 amino acids. V shed 2 bases and J shed 0 bases, with 14 bases lying between them. In germline, CDR1 is MDHEN, CDR2 SYDVKM. The CDR3 DNA reads as TGTGCCAGCAGTTTAGACCCCGGGGTCTCCTCCTACGAGCAGTACTTC. Protein: CASSLDPGVSSYEQYF.

The J gene is TRBJ2-1, the V gene TRBV27, with TRBD2 matching over 9 bases. The germline V gene has CDR1 MNHEY and CDR2 SMNVEV (reference sequence). The CDR3 is made up of 16 amino acids. V lost 3 bases, J lost 5 bases, and 8 bases stayed unmatched. The CDR3 DNA sequence: TGTGCCAGCAGTTTCGAGGCGGGGGGGCACCACAATGAGCAGTTCTTC. Its translation: CASSFEAGGHHNEQFF.

This clone was counted a few times. The chain has TRBV7-2 and TRBJ1-6; no definite D call. V gave up 5 bases and J gave up 3 bases, with 17 bases separating them. The CDR3 runs 17 residues. Germline V gene data show CDR1 as SGHTA and CDR2 as FQGNSA. CDR3: CASSVRLWENYNSPLHF. CDR3 bases: TGTGCCAGCAGCGTGAGGCTATGGGAGAACTATAATTCACCCCTCCACTTT.

The CDR3: CASSIRYQPQHF. The CDR3 nucleotides are TGTGCCAGTAGTATAAGGTATCAGCCCCAGCATTTT. The chain recombines TRBV19 with TRBJ1-5; D remains ambiguous. In germline, CDR1 is LNHDA, CDR2 SQIVND (reference sequence). V lost 2 bases and J 5 bases, leaving 4 bases between the germline ends. The CDR3 runs to 12 residues.

This chain joins TRBV6-1 and TRBJ2-1; D is unresolved. This CDR3 has 11 amino acids. V was shortened by 2 bases and J by 5 bases, with 1 base between the two germline ends. Germline V CDR1 and CDR2: MNHNS, SASEGT. The CDR3 region has the DNA TGTGCCAGCAGTGAACACAATGAGCAGTTCTTC. Translating gives CASSEHNEQFF.

In this sample, this clone turned up once. V and J are TRBV20-1 and TRBJ1-1; a weak D match, TRBD1 (5 bases). Trimming left V 4 bases short and J 11 bases short, with 5 bases between. The CDR3 is made up of 8 amino acids. The germline CDR1 and CDR2 sequences are DFQATT and SNEGSKA (reference sequence). The CDR3, as DNA: TGCAGTGCTAACAGGGCTTTCTTT. The encoded protein is CSANRAFF.

The V and J genes are TRBV18 and TRBJ2-5; 12 bases are shared with TRBD2. Per the germline V gene, CDR1 is KGHSH and CDR2 is LQKENI. The junction had 2 bases not matched to a gene; V was cut back by 1 base and J by 5 bases. CDR3 size: 15 residues. CDR3 protein: CASSPRLAGVETQYF. The CDR3 DNA reads TGTGCCAGCTCACCACGACTAGCGGGGGTGGAGACCCAGTACTTC.

This clone was counted once. The V gene is TRBV2, the J gene TRBJ2-7; D not resolved. The germline V and J ends were trimmed by 6 bases and 0 bases, with 12 bases remaining between them. CDR3 length: 14 residues. The germline CDR1 and CDR2 sequences are SNHLY and FYNNEI. The CDR3 DNA sequence: TGTGCCAGCAGCTCGTCTAGGAACTCCTACGAGCAGTACTTC. As protein: CASSSSRNSYEQYF.

V and J are TRBV6-6 and TRBJ1-5; D call uncertain. V gave up 8 bases and J gave up 2 bases, with 19 bases separating them. Looked up from germline, CDR1 is MNHNY and CDR2 is SVGAGI (reference sequence). The CDR3 runs 16 residues. This CDR3 reads CASAKSFGSGNQPQHF. Written as DNA, the CDR3 is TGTGCCAGCGCGAAGAGTTTTGGGAGTGGCAATCAGCCCCAGCATTTT.

The chain employs TRBV5-1 and TRBJ2-3; D might be TRBD2 (5 bases). The CDR3 sequence is 16 residues long. Germline lookup yields CDR1 SGHRS and CDR2 YFSETQ. V was clipped by 0 bases and J by 4 bases, with 15 bases between them. The CDR3 here is CASSLGLAGGSDTQYF. DNA for the CDR3: TGCGCCAGCAGCTTGGGGCTAGCTGGAGGTTCAGATACGCAGTATTTT.

The chain has TRBV5-1 and TRBJ1-1; D uncertain. Trimming removed 2 bases at V and 3 bases at J, with 20 bases between. This CDR3 contains 17 residues. Per the germline V gene, CDR1 is SGHRS and CDR2 is YFSETQ. CDR3 amino acids: CASSFGPRVRADTEAFF. The CDR3 coding sequence is TGCGCCAGCAGCTTTGGGCCTCGGGTGAGGGCCGACACTGAAGCTTTCTTT.

The V gene is TRBV14, the J gene TRBJ2-1, with 12 bases matching TRBD2. CDR3 size: 17 residues. Trimming cost V 4 bases and J 3 bases; bases outside gene matches: 7. Germline CDR1 is SGHDN and CDR2 is FVKESK. The CDR3, as DNA: TGTGCCAGCAGCCCCAAATGGGGACTAGCGGGCTACAATGAGCAGTTCTTC. Translation: CASSPKWGLAGYNEQFF.

The chain links TRBV7-3 to TRBJ2-1, with TRBD1 matching 8 bases. The CDR3 runs 14 residues. V lost 5 bases and J lost 6; bases outside the gene matches: 6. The germline gives CDR1 SGHTA, CDR2 FQGTGA. CDR3 sequence reads: CASSARTGFNEQFF. The CDR3 bases are TGTGCCAGCAGCGCCAGGACAGGGTTCAATGAGCAGTTCTTC.

The chain combines TRBV2 with TRBJ2-7; D is unclear. The V gene's germline CDR1 is SNHLY and CDR2 FYNNEI. This CDR3 region has 18 residues. Deletions cut 6 bases from V and 4 bases from J, with 28 bases between. This CDR3 is CASSHPAGLLFNVYEQYF. For the CDR3, the DNA is TGTGCCAGCAGCCATCCCGCTGGGCTCTTGTTTAATGTTTACGAGCAGTACTTC. Supplemented by reference TRBV2 and TRBJ2-7, the full variable domain reads EPEVTQTPSHQVTQMGQEVILRCVPISNHLYFYWYRQILGQKVEFLVSFYNNEISEKSEIFDDQFSVERPDGSNFTLKIRSTKLEDSAMYFCASSHPAGLLFNVYEQYFGPGTRLTVT.

The rearrangement joins TRBV6-5 to TRBJ2-5, with 13 positions matching TRBD2. The CDR3 runs 14 residues. V dropped 5 bases and J dropped 5; count of bases not matched to a gene: 2. Germline V lookup: CDR1 MNHEY, CDR2 SVGAGI. CDR3 nucleotide sequence: TGTGCCAGCAGTCGACTAGCGGGGGGCGAGACCCAGTACTTC. The encoded protein is CASSRLAGGETQYF.

The V and J genes are TRBV18 and TRBJ2-3, with D perhaps matching TRBD1 (6 bases). V shed 4 bases and J shed 2 bases, with 13 bases lying between them. CDR1 is KGHSH, CDR2 LQKENI, per germline. The CDR3 has 15 residues. In DNA, the CDR3 is TGTGCCAGCTCACGGATTCAGGGGCCCACAGATACGCAGTATTTT. Protein sequence: CASSRIQGPTDTQYF. Filled out from reference TRBV18 and TRBJ2-3, the complete variable domain reads NAGVMQNPRHLVRRRGQEARLRCSPMKGHSHVYWYRQLPEEGLKFMVYLQKENIIDESGMPKERFSAEFPKEGPSILRIQQVVRGDSAAYFCASSRIQGPTDTQYFGPGTRLTVL.

A few counts support this clone. V and J are TRBV9 and TRBJ1-2, with unresolved D. CDR1 SGDLS and CDR2 YYNGEE come from the germline V gene. The ends were cut back, 4 bases at V and 5 bases at J, with 9 bases in the middle. This CDR3 contains 12 residues. The CDR3 sequence: CASSSWPYGYTF. CDR3 coding DNA: TGTGCCAGCAGCTCCTGGCCATATGGCTACACCTTC.

V and J are TRBV7-2 and TRBJ2-3; 9 bases fit TRBD2. There are 15 residues in the CDR3. After removal of 1 base from V and 14 bases from J, the junction contained 13 bases not matched to a gene. Germline-derived CDR1 and CDR2 are SGHTA and FQGNSA. The CDR3: CASSLGPSSGGILYF. CDR3 bases: TGTGCCAGCAGCTTAGGCCCTAGTAGCGGGGGCATTCTGTATTTT. Combining the CDR3 with reference TRBV7-2 and TRBJ2-3 gives the whole variable domain GAGVSQSPSNKVTEKGKDVELRCDPISGHTALYWYRQSLGQGLEFLIYFQGNSAPDKSGLPSDRFSAERTGGSVSTLTIQRTQQEDSAVYLCASSLGPSSGGILYFGPGTRLTVL.

This clone was found once. For the CDR3, the DNA is TGCGCCAGCAGCTTGGGCGACGGATACTATGGCTACACCTTC. Translated, it gives CASSLGDGYYGYTF. The V call is TRBV5-1, the J call TRBJ1-2; no clear D gene. Germline CDR1 SGHRS, CDR2 YFSETQ. CDR3 length: 14 residues. Trimming pared 0 bases from V and 3 bases from J, leaving 9 bases between.